The 29 T cell receptor beta chains below were found in one sample sequenced in a study of T cells after posttransplantation cyclophosphamide. Measured with immunoSEQ multiplex PCR; TCRdb has only the in-frame clones, and not every one. The data show 21,000 or so clones, roughly 98% seen once. The sample comprised naive CD8+ T cells sorted from PBMCs. These receptors originate from a man aged 35 to 55 in good health, CMV-negative, and a related stem cell transplant donor.

The chain employs TRBV14 and TRBJ2-7; 9 bases match TRBD1. The CDR3 is 15 residues long. Germline loops: CDR1 SGHDN, CDR2 FVKESK. The V gene end was trimmed by 6 bases and the J gene end by 5 bases; junction bases not matched to a gene: 11. The CDR3 DNA is TGTGCCAGCAGTCTTCAAAACAGGGGGCAAGACGAGCAGTACTTC. This encodes CASSLQNRGQDEQYF.

CDR3: CASSLRQDNEQFF. In nucleotides, the CDR3 is TGCGCCAGCAGCTTACGACAGGACAATGAGCAGTTCTTC. The chain has TRBV5-1 and TRBJ2-1; D perhaps matches TRBD1 (6 bases). Germline lookup yields CDR1 SGHRS and CDR2 YFSETQ. V was trimmed by 2 bases and J by 5 bases, leaving 8 bases between them. The CDR3 has 13 residues.

This clone was found once. The chain uses TRBV29-1 and TRBJ2-2; 8 nucleotides match TRBD1. The V gene end was trimmed by 6 bases and the J gene end by 5 bases; junction bases not matched to a gene: 8. CDR1 is SQVTM and CDR2 is ANQGSEA in the germline V gene. The CDR3 extends over 14 amino acids. The CDR3 nucleotides are TGCAGCGTCGGCGGGACAGGTGTGACCGGGGAGCTGTTTTTT. As protein: CSVGGTGVTGELFF.

This clone has a handful of counts. V usage is TRBV27 and J usage is TRBJ1-2; D is unresolved. From germline, CDR1 is MNHEY and CDR2 SMNVEV (reference sequence). The CDR3 covers 15 residues. The ends were cut back, 0 bases at V and 6 bases at J, with 14 bases in the middle. The CDR3 spells CASSLSGWGGDGYTF. Here the CDR3 DNA reads TGTGCCAGCAGTTTATCGGGGTGGGGAGGTGATGGCTACACCTTC.

This clone was seen more than once but under ten times. The chain uses TRBV2 and TRBJ1-4, with unresolved D. Germline CDR1 is SNHLY and CDR2 is FYNNEI. V was clipped by 4 bases and J by 7 bases, with 7 bases between them. CDR3 length: 12 residues. CDR3: CASSVEGEKLFF. CDR3 bases: TGTGCCAGCAGTGTGGAGGGTGAAAAACTGTTTTTT.

The chain carries TRBV5-5 and TRBJ2-7; tentative D call: TRBD2 (7 bases). With 3 bases removed from V and 0 bases from J, the gap between germline ends came to 16 bases. Germline lookup yields CDR1 SGHKS and CDR2 YYEKEE (reference sequence). The CDR3 spans 16 residues. CDR3 region: CASSSTLADSSYEQYF. The DNA for the CDR3 is TGTGCCAGCAGCTCCACCCTAGCGGACAGCTCCTACGAGCAGTACTTC.

For the CDR3, the DNA is TGTGCCAGCAGCTTAACGACAGGGGAGTTCAATGAGCAGTTCTTC. This gives the protein CASSLTTGEFNEQFF. The V and J genes are TRBV7-2 and TRBJ2-1; 8 nucleotides match TRBD1. The junction had 6 bases not matched to a gene; V was cut back by 2 bases and J by 6 bases. Germline V gene sequence: CDR1 SGHTA, CDR2 FQGNSA. CDR3 size: 15 residues.

DNA for the CDR3: TGTGCCAGCAGCTTAGGGCAGGGCACAGATACGCAGTATTTT. Translating gives CASSLGQGTDTQYF. The chain is built from TRBV7-7 and TRBJ2-3; D is undetermined. V shed 1 base and J shed 1 base, with 6 bases lying between them. The CDR3 totals 14 residues. CDR1 and CDR2 (germline): SSHAT, FNYEAQ (reference sequence).

This clone was counted once. J is TRBJ1-2 and V is TRBV5-5, with 9 bases lining up with TRBD1. The CDR3 consists of 18 residues. The junction had 19 bases not matched to a gene; V was cut back by 2 bases and J by 8 bases. The germline V gene has CDR1 SGHKS and CDR2 YYEKEE (reference sequence). As DNA, the CDR3 is TGTGCCAGCAGCTTTGATACGAGACCGGGACAGGGAGCCAGGGGCTACACCTTC. The encoded protein is CASSFDTRPGQGARGYTF.

The rearrangement joins TRBV4-2 to TRBJ1-5; D might be TRBD1 (6 bases). V lost 5 bases to trimming and J lost 2 bases, with 13 bases between them. The CDR3 runs 15 residues. Germline loops: CDR1 LGHNA, CDR2 YNFKEQ. This CDR3 is CASSRGGMGNQPQHF. In DNA, the CDR3 is TGTGCCAGCAGCAGGGGGGGTATGGGCAATCAGCCCCAGCATTTT.

The chain recombines TRBV13 with TRBJ2-7, with D maybe TRBD2 (6 bases). V gave up 4 bases and J gave up 3 bases, with 13 bases separating them. Germline V gene sequence: CDR1 PRHDT, CDR2 FYEKMQ (reference sequence). CDR3 length equals 14 residues. The CDR3 is CASSSGTDYYEQYF. The DNA of the CDR3 is TGTGCCAGCAGCTCCGGGACGGACTACTACGAGCAGTACTTC. The whole variable domain, remainder taken from reference TRBV13 and TRBJ2-7, is AAGVIQSPRHLIKEKRETATLKCYPIPRHDTVYWYQQGPGQDPQFLISFYEKMQSDKGSIPDRFSAQQFSDYHSELNMSSLELGDSALYFCASSSGTDYYEQYFGPGTRLTVT.

The chain carries TRBV9 and TRBJ2-6; possibly TRBD1 for D (5 bases). The CDR3 sequence is 15 residues long. Trimming removed 5 bases at V and 1 base at J, with 10 bases between. Germline assignment: CDR1 SGDLS and CDR2 YYNGEE. Written as DNA, the CDR3 is TGTGCCAGCAGAACAGGCTCGTCTGGGGCCAACGTCCTGACTTTC. Amino acid sequence: CASRTGSSGANVLTF.

This clone was seen just once. The gene calls are TRBV9 and TRBJ2-7; possible D gene TRBD1, 6 bases. CDR1 and CDR2 from the germline V gene are SGDLS and YYNGEE. The germline V and J ends were trimmed by 0 bases and 3 bases, with 13 bases remaining between them. The CDR3 is made up of 15 amino acids. The DNA for the CDR3 is TGTGCCAGCAGCGTAGAGATGGGGGCGGTCTACGAGCAGTACTTC. Amino acid sequence: CASSVEMGAVYEQYF.

This chain connects TRBV25-1 to TRBJ2-2; 10 bases match TRBD1. CDR1 and CDR2 (germline): MGHDK, SYGVNS. Trimming at V came to 6 bases and at J to 3 bases, leaving 4 bases not matched to a gene. The CDR3 is made up of 15 amino acids. This chain's CDR3 is CASRGQGRDTGELFF. CDR3 sequence (DNA): TGTGCCAGCAGGGGACAGGGGAGGGACACCGGGGAGCTGTTTTTT. The full variable domain, in which reference TRBV25-1 and TRBJ2-2 provide the parts outside the CDR3, is EADIYQTPRYLVIGTGKKITLECSQTMGHDKMYWYQQDPGMELHLIHYSYGVNSTEKGDLSSESTVSRIRTEHFPLTLESARPSHTSQYLCASRGQGRDTGELFFGEGSRLTVL.

The genes are TRBV30 and TRBJ1-2; D gene uncertain. The CDR3 runs to 11 residues. The V gene's germline CDR1 is GTSNPN and CDR2 SVGIG (reference sequence). V gave up 4 bases and J gave up 7 bases, with 10 bases separating them. The CDR3 sequence is CAWTSGGGYTF. As DNA, the CDR3 is TGTGCCTGGACCTCCGGAGGTGGCTACACCTTC.

This clone was seen once. V is TRBV10-2 and J is TRBJ1-2; maybe TRBD1 (6 bases). Germline lookup yields CDR1 WSHSY and CDR2 SAAADI. Trimming removed 4 bases from V and 2 bases from J, with 14 bases in between. CDR3 length equals 15 residues. For the CDR3, the DNA is TGCGCCAGCAGTGGACGGGGGGACACGAACTATGGCTACACCTTC. Translating gives CASSGRGDTNYGYTF.

The chain is built from TRBV2 and TRBJ1-2; D ambiguous. Per the germline V gene, CDR1 is SNHLY and CDR2 is FYNNEI. This CDR3 comprises 13 residues. V was pared by 6 bases and J by 5 bases, with 13 bases between. CDR3 coding DNA: TGTGCCAGCAGCCCTAAGAATTCATATGGCTACACCTTC. Translation gives CASSPKNSYGYTF. Full variable domain (remainder filled in from reference TRBV2 and TRBJ1-2): EPEVTQTPSHQVTQMGQEVILRCVPISNHLYFYWYRQILGQKVEFLVSFYNNEISEKSEIFDDQFSVERPDGSNFTLKIRSTKLEDSAMYFCASSPKNSYGYTFGSGTRLTVV.

This clone has only one observation. The rearrangement joins TRBV28 to TRBJ1-5; weak D call: TRBD1 (6 bases). V was clipped by 3 bases and J by 0 bases, with 24 bases between them. Germline V gene data show CDR1 as MDHEN and CDR2 as SYDVKM. The CDR3 has 20 residues. The CDR3 protein is CASSFPSDPTDSDSNQPQHF. The CDR3 DNA follows: TGTGCCAGCAGTTTTCCATCAGATCCCACGGACAGTGATAGCAATCAGCCCCAGCATTTT. Together with reference TRBV28 and TRBJ1-5, the CDR3 gives the full variable domain: DVKVTQSSRYLVKRTGEKVFLECVQDMDHENMFWYRQDPGLGLRLIYFSYDVKMKEKGDIPEGYSVSREKKERFSLILESASTNQTSMYLCASSFPSDPTDSDSNQPQHFGDGTRLSIL.

The V gene is TRBV6-1, the J gene TRBJ2-2; the D gene is possibly TRBD2 (5 bases). The CDR3 sequence is 15 residues long. With 8 bases removed from V and 2 bases from J, the gap between germline ends came to 15 bases. Germline V gives CDR1 MNHNS, CDR2 SASEGT. Written as DNA, the CDR3 is TGTGCCAGCTTCCCGTTCCGGACTAACACCGGGGAGCTGTTTTTT. Its translation is CASFPFRTNTGELFF.

The rearrangement joins TRBV2 to TRBJ2-1, with D perhaps matching TRBD2 (5 bases). The V end was cut by 2 bases, the J end by 0 bases, with 8 bases between. The CDR3 loop spans 15 amino acids. CDR1 and CDR2 from the germline V gene are SNHLY and FYNNEI. The CDR3: CASSESRDSYNEQFF. The CDR3 coding sequence is TGTGCCAGCAGTGAATCCCGGGACTCCTACAATGAGCAGTTCTTC. Full variable domain (missing parts from reference TRBV2 and TRBJ2-1): EPEVTQTPSHQVTQMGQEVILRCVPISNHLYFYWYRQILGQKVEFLVSFYNNEISEKSEIFDDQFSVERPDGSNFTLKIRSTKLEDSAMYFCASSESRDSYNEQFFGPGTRLTVL.

The J gene is TRBJ2-1, the V gene TRBV7-6; possibly TRBD2 for D (6 bases). Germline CDR1 SGHVS, CDR2 FNYEAQ. This CDR3 contains 15 residues. V dropped 0 bases and J dropped 6 bases, with 12 bases sitting between them. In nucleotides, the CDR3 is TGTGCCAGCAGCTTAGCACAGGAGCGGGTCAATGAGCAGTTCTTC. It yields the protein CASSLAQERVNEQFF.

Notes on this clone: An end of the junction differs from the germline gene, which may be a read error. The gene calls are TRBV7-6 and TRBJ2-2, with 8 bases fitting TRBD2. Per germline, CDR1 SGHVS and CDR2 FNYEAQ. The CDR3 length is 15 residues. The CDR3 spells CASSLGTSLPGELLF. DNA of the CDR3: TGTGCCAGCAGCTTAGGGACTAGCCTTCCCGGGGAGCTGCTTTTT.

This rearrangement joins TRBV9 to TRBJ2-2; D unresolved. CDR1 is SGDLS, CDR2 YYNGEE, per germline. This CDR3 is 12 amino acids long. The ends were cut back, 0 bases at V and 7 bases at J, with 4 bases in the middle. The CDR3 DNA is TGTGCCAGCAGCGTAGGAGGCGGGGAGCTGTTTTTT. Translation gives CASSVGGGELFF.

CDR3 DNA sequence: TGCGCCAGCAGCTTGGGACTAGCGGGAGGGCAGAACAATGAGCAGTTCTTC. Translated: CASSLGLAGGQNNEQFF. This chain links TRBV5-1 with TRBJ2-1, with TRBD2 matching 14 bases. Germline V CDR1 and CDR2: SGHRS, YFSETQ. V lost 0 bases to trimming and J lost 5 bases; unmatched junction nucleotides: 4. There are 17 residues in the CDR3.

The rearrangement joins TRBV19 to TRBJ2-1; TRBD1 matches 7 bases. The germline V gene has CDR1 LNHDA and CDR2 SQIVND (reference sequence). The CDR3 has 13 amino acids. V trimming: 3 bases; J trimming: 15 bases; junction bases outside the gene matches: 11. CDR3: CASSMSIDRDLFF. The CDR3 DNA follows: TGTGCCAGTAGTATGTCGATTGACAGGGACCTGTTCTTC.

The chain couples TRBV6-5 to TRBJ2-7; TRBD2 is a possible D gene (5 bases). CDR3 length: 14 residues. Trimming pared 4 bases from V and 7 bases from J, leaving 17 bases between. Germline CDR1 is MNHEY and CDR2 is SVGAGI. The CDR3 bases are TGTGCCAGCAGTTCCACGGAGGTGTTAGTGGAGCAGTACTTC. Amino acid sequence: CASSSTEVLVEQYF.

This chain uses TRBV7-2 with TRBJ2-7; 7 bases line up with TRBD1. Germline trimming cut 3 bases from V and 2 bases from J; bases unmatched to any gene: 1. CDR1 and CDR2 from the germline V gene are SGHTA and FQGNSA. The CDR3 consists of 13 residues. Written as DNA, the CDR3 is TGTGCCAGCAGCTTGGGACAGCCCTACGAGCAGTACTTC. Protein product: CASSLGQPYEQYF.

This chain uses TRBV11-2 with TRBJ2-7; 8 nucleotides agree with TRBD1. This CDR3 is 16 amino acids long. J gave up 3 bases and V 4 bases, and 11 bases lay outside the gene matches. CDR1 and CDR2 from the germline V gene are SGHAT and FQNNGV. CDR3 sequence: CASSWAGGVFNYEQYF. In DNA form, the CDR3 reads TGTGCCAGCAGCTGGGCAGGGGGCGTTTTCAACTACGAGCAGTACTTC.

As for this clone: Here the CDR3 omits its conserved ending phenylalanine or tryptophan, so a read error is the likely source. V is TRBV28 and J is TRBJ2-7; 13 bases map to TRBD2. In germline, CDR1 is MDHEN, CDR2 SYDVKM. With V trimmed by 3 bases and J by 4 bases, 0 bases remained unmatched. CDR3 size: 14 residues. Here the CDR3 reads CASSLGLAGYEQYL. CDR3 DNA sequence: TGTGCCAGCAGTTTGGGACTAGCGGGATACGAGCAGTACCTC.